This T cell receptor beta chain was obtained from a study of blood T cell repertoires in COVID-19 (TCRdb year 2020). With regard to the full study: The collaborator samples originated in the United States, Italy and Spain and spanned the acute and convalescent phases of COVID-19. The prospective study material was composed of cDNA or gDNA derived from T cells, B-cell-depleted T cells, or PBMCs. The dataset comprised deeply sampled blood TCRbeta repertoires from subjects exposed to, actively infected with, or recovered from COVID-19. A freely available public database, intended as a resource for researchers studying the immune response to SARS-CoV-2, is where the repertoires were released. The samples were drawn from the first 160 participants of the ongoing ImmuneRACE study and from over a thousand subjects provided by 6 global collaborators. Sample metadata almost always included a de-identified subject ID, COVID-19 status, age in years and sex. Where available, HLA class I and class II types were obtained from metadata supplied by the sample provider rather than from assay-based typing.

TCRbeta CDR3 regions were amplified from genomic DNA using the immunoSEQ Assay, a bias-controlled multiplex PCR. As for how the authors treated the data: The number of nucleated cells in each sample was estimated by amplification of reference gene primers within the assay. Sequence reads were collapsed and filtered to measure the absolute abundance of every unique TCRbeta CDR3 rearrangement. For each sample, productive Simpson clonality was calculated as the square root of Simpson's diversity index over productive rearrangements. TCRdb stores this immuneACCESS table with in-frame sequences only. Part of the clones is absent; in the studies checked, under half of the shortfall reflects unresolved V genes, and no reason is known for the rest. The D gene and trimming were derived from the DNA, and the V and J assignments and clone size from that table. Present in this sample are approximately 97,000 clones, approximately 86% of which were seen just once. The ten top clones hold 3% of the sample.

General findings and caveats noted by the study authors: The amount of clinical and demographic metadata varied by source and participant and was provided uncurated.

Notes on this clone: Its antigen specificity is not known. No quality values exist for individual bases; no much larger clone is one base distant.

The CDR3 measures 16 amino acids from cysteine to phenylalanine. The CDR3 DNA has 48 bases and is translated from base 1. For CDR1 and CDR2, the germline V gene lists SGHRS and YFSETQ. The junction shows trimming of 3 bases on V and 1 base on J, and the gene matches do not reach 4 bases of it. Each collaborating institution followed its own protocols to collect whole blood in K2EDTA tubes. For TCRbeta analysis, collaborators shipped samples in one of three forms: frozen whole blood, isolated PBMCs, or DNA extracted from either of those sample types. The TCR comes from a man in his fifties with active or convalescent COVID-19. The sample comprised peripheral blood. The rearrangement combines TRBV5-1 with TRBJ2-2, and 9 junction bases match TRBD1. Here the CDR3 is given as CASSSGQGENTGELFF. The bases are TGCGCCAGCAGCTCGGGACAGGGAGAGAACACCGGGGAGCTGTTTTTT.